These 4 T cell receptor beta chains originate from one sample sequenced in a study of CD8 T cells in ankylosing spondylitis. One entry per CDR3 protein results from TCRdb running MiXCR on the 5' RACE reads. This table has 350,000 or so distinct CDR3 sequences, more than 9% appearing once. Sequencing was carried out using blood, either unsorted or a sorted T cell fraction (not recorded which). The receptors derive from a female donor with ankylosing spondylitis or in good health (not recorded which).

At least ten counts were recorded for this clonotype. This sequence joins TRBV27 and TRBJ1-1; maybe TRBD1 (6 bases). CDR3 size: 12 residues. CDR1 and CDR2 from the germline V gene are MNHEY and SMNVEV (reference sequence). V was shortened by 11 bases and J by 5 bases, with 15 bases between the two germline ends. CDR3 in DNA: TGTGCCGGAAAGGCACAGGGAACTGAAGCTTTCTTT. Translating it yields CAGKAQGTEAFF.

The rearrangement links TRBV7-2 to TRBJ1-5; possible D gene TRBD1, 6 bases. Germline loops: CDR1 SGHTA, CDR2 FQGNSA. V shed 2 bases and J shed 7 bases, with 12 bases lying between them. The CDR3 loop spans 14 amino acids. The CDR3 sequence: CASSLQQGTQPQHF. The CDR3 coding sequence is TGTGCCAGCAGCTTACAGCAGGGGACCCAGCCCCAGCATTTT.

In its sample, this clonotype was seen many times. The chain links TRBV18 to TRBJ2-1; TRBD2 agrees at 10 bases. Germline CDR1 KGHSH, CDR2 LQKENI. This CDR3 contains 13 residues. The V and J ends lost 5 bases and 10 bases, in that order; junction bases with no gene match: 5. The CDR3, as DNA: TGTGCCAGCTCAGCAGCGGGAGGGCAGGAGCAGTTCTTC. Amino acids: CASSAAGGQEQFF.

The chain employs TRBV20-1 and TRBJ2-3, with 7 bases matching TRBD2. The CDR3 runs 13 residues. Per the germline V gene, CDR1 is DFQATT and CDR2 is SNEGSKA (reference sequence). V lost 6 bases and J lost 3; bases outside the gene matches: 6. CDR3 region: CSAGGGGTDTQYF. The CDR3 bases are TGCAGTGCGGGGGGGGGAGGGACAGATACGCAGTATTTT.